The 8 T cell receptor beta chains presented below share a single source sample, sequenced in a study of cytomegalovirus exposure and HLA in healthy donors (dated by TCRdb to the late 2010s). To prepare the library, the immunoSEQ multiplex PCR assay was applied. The multiplex PCR relied on a mix of 60 forward primers for TCR Vbeta segments and 13 reverse primers for TCR Jbeta segments. Entries here come from immuneACCESS through TCRdb and include only in-frame sequences with V and J called. Some clones fail to appear in such tables; in the studies checked, an unresolved V gene covers under half of the shortfall, and the cause of the remainder is unknown. Within this sample are under 150,000 clones, with approximately 80% of them counted one time only. The ten top clones hold roughly 1.2% of the sample. Sequenced sample: PBMCs. These receptors all stem from a man aged 50 to 59 in good health and CMV-seronegative.

The rearrangement joins TRBV18 to TRBJ2-2, with D maybe TRBD1 (5 bases). The CDR3 spans 15 residues. CDR1 KGHSH and CDR2 LQKENI come from the germline V gene. Trimming removed 3 bases from V and 1 base from J, with 9 bases in between. For the CDR3, the DNA is TGTGCCAGCTCACCCCCAGGACAGAACACCGGGGAGCTGTTTTTT. Translating gives CASSPPGQNTGELFF.

The V gene is TRBV28, the J gene TRBJ2-3; TRBD2 matches at 7 bases. The trim removed 7 bases at V and 4 bases at J, leaving 11 bases unmatched. CDR3 length: 15 amino acids. The germline V gene has CDR1 MDHEN and CDR2 SYDVKM. CDR3 sequence reads: CASTLMGGSSDTQYF. The CDR3 bases are TGTGCCAGCACCCTCATGGGGGGGAGCTCAGATACGCAGTATTTT.

This clone was observed a single time. This chain joins TRBV11-2 and TRBJ2-5; 7 nucleotides line up with TRBD2. The trim removed 1 base at V and 5 bases at J, leaving 13 bases unmatched. Germline CDR1 reads SGHAT; CDR2 reads FQNNGV. This CDR3 comprises 17 residues. CDR3 bases: TGTGCCAGCAGCTTAGGCCTTTCTAGCGGCTGGGGGGAGACCCAGTACTTC. Residues: CASSLGLSSGWGETQYF. Supplemented by reference TRBV11-2 and TRBJ2-5, the full variable domain reads EAGVAQSPRYKIIEKRQSVAFWCNPISGHATLYWYQQILGQGPKLLIQFQNNGVVDDSQLPKDRFSAERLKGVDSTLKIQPAKLEDSAVYLCASSLGLSSGWGETQYFGPGTRLLVL.

The genes are TRBV4-1 and TRBJ1-2, with a weak D call TRBD1 (6 bases). Looked up from germline, CDR1 is MGHRA and CDR2 is YSYEKL. V lost 0 bases and J 2 bases, leaving 13 bases between the germline ends. There are 16 residues in the CDR3. This CDR3 is CASSQESTGKNYGYTF. DNA of the CDR3: TGCGCCAGCAGCCAAGAGTCAACAGGGAAAAACTATGGCTACACCTTC.

This chain connects TRBV7-9 to TRBJ2-1, with 10 positions matching TRBD2. The CDR3 extends over 15 amino acids. Germline-derived CDR1 and CDR2 are SEHNR and FQNEAQ (reference sequence). V shed 4 bases and J 4 bases; nucleotides not matched to a gene: 4. The CDR3 region is CASSWRLAGYNEQFF. CDR3 coding DNA: TGTGCCAGCAGCTGGAGACTAGCGGGTTACAATGAGCAGTTCTTC. The full variable domain, rest sourced from reference TRBV7-9 and TRBJ2-1, is DTGVSQNPRHKITKRGQNVTFRCDPISEHNRLYWYRQTLGQGPEFLTYFQNEAQLEKSRLLSDRFSAERPKGSFSTLEIQRTEQGDSAMYLCASSWRLAGYNEQFFGPGTRLTVL.

This clone was observed a handful of times. The chain uses TRBV5-4 and TRBJ2-7; tentatively, D is TRBD2 (6 bases). The germline V gene encodes CDR1 SGHNT and CDR2 YYREEE (reference sequence). This CDR3 comprises 13 residues. The V end lost 0 bases, the J end lost 7 bases, and 11 bases lay between the germline ends. CDR3 DNA sequence: TGTGCCAGCAGCTTGGGTGGCCGGGGGGAGCAGTACTTC. It encodes CASSLGGRGEQYF.

The CDR3 reads CASSTVTGGGSGANVLTF. DNA of the CDR3: TGTGCCAGCAGCACCGTGACAGGGGGGGGCTCTGGGGCCAACGTCCTGACTTTC. The chain carries TRBV2 and TRBJ2-6, with 9 bases identical to TRBD1. From germline, CDR1 is SNHLY and CDR2 FYNNEI. This CDR3 spans 18 amino acids. The V and J ends lost 6 bases and 0 bases, in that order; junction bases with no gene match: 9.

The chain combines TRBV19 with TRBJ2-7, with a possible D match to TRBD2 (6 bases). Germline CDR1 is LNHDA and CDR2 is SQIVND (reference sequence). The CDR3 is made up of 13 amino acids. Trimming pared 6 bases from V and 3 bases from J, leaving 12 bases between. The CDR3 here is CASRPGGDYEQYF. The CDR3 DNA follows: TGTGCCAGTAGACCGGGCGGGGACTACGAGCAGTACTTC.